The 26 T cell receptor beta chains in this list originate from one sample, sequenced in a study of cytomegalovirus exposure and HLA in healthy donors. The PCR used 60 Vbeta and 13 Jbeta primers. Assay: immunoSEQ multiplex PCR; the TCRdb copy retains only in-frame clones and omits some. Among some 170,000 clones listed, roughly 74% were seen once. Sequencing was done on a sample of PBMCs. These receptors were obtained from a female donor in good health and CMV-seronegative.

CDR3 region: CASSGGHRSYNEQFF. The DNA of the CDR3 is TGTGCCAGCAGCGGCGGACATCGGTCCTACAATGAGCAGTTCTTC. This sequence joins TRBV9 and TRBJ2-1, with a tentative D call TRBD1 (5 bases). With 3 bases removed from V and 1 base from J, the gap between germline ends came to 11 bases. This CDR3 spans 15 amino acids. Germline V gene sequence: CDR1 SGDLS, CDR2 YYNGEE.

The CDR3 nucleotides read TGTGCCAGCAGCTTAGTCGGCGGGAACTCCTACGAGCAGTACTTC. Translated: CASSLVGGNSYEQYF. The V and J genes are TRBV7-8 and TRBJ2-7; a weak D match, TRBD2 (6 bases). Trimming removed 1 base from V and 0 bases from J, with 10 bases in between. CDR1 and CDR2 from the germline V gene are SGHVS and FQNEAQ. This CDR3 spans 15 amino acids.

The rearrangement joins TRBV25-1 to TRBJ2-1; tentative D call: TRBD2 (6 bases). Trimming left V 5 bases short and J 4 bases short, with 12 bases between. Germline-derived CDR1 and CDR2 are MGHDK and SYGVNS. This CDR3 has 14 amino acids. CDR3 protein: CASSQRGGYNEQFF. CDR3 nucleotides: TGTGCCAGCAGTCAAAGGGGAGGATACAATGAGCAGTTCTTC.

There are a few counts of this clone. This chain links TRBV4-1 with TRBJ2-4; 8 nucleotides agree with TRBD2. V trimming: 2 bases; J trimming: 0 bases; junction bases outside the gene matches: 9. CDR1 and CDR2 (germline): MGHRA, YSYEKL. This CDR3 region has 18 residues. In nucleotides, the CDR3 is TGCGCCAGCAGCCAATTTTTGAGCGGGGGACTAGCCAAAAACATTCAGTACTTC. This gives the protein CASSQFLSGGLAKNIQYF.

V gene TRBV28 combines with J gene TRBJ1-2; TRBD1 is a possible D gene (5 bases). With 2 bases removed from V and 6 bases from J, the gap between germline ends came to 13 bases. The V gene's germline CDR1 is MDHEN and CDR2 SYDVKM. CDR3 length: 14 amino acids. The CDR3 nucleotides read TGTGCCAGCAGTTTAAGTGTGCGGGGGGATGGCTACACCTTC. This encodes CASSLSVRGDGYTF.

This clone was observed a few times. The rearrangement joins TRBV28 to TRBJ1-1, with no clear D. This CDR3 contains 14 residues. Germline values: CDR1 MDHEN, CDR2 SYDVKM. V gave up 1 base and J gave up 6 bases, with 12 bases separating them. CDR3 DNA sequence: TGTGCCAGCAGTTTATCCCACCTCGGGGCTGAAGCTTTCTTT. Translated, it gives CASSLSHLGAEAFF.

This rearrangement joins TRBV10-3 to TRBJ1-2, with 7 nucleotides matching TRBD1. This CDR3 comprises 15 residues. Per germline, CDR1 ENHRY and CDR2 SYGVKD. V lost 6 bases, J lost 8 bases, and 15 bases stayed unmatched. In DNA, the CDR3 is TGTGCCATCAGCGGACAAATCGGGCAGGGGGTAGGCTACACCTTC. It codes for CAISGQIGQGVGYTF.

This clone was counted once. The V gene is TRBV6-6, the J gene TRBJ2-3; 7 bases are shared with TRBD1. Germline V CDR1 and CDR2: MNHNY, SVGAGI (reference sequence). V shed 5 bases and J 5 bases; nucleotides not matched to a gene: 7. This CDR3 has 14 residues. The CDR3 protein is CASSQTGKGDTQYF. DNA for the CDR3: TGTGCCAGCAGTCAGACAGGGAAAGGAGATACGCAGTATTTT.

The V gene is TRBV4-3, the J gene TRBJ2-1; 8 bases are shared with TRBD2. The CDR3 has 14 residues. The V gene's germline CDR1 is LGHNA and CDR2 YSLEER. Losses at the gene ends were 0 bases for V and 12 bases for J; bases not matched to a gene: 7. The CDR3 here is CASSQEQAGAGQFF. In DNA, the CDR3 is TGCGCCAGCAGCCAAGAGCAAGCGGGAGCAGGGCAGTTCTTC.

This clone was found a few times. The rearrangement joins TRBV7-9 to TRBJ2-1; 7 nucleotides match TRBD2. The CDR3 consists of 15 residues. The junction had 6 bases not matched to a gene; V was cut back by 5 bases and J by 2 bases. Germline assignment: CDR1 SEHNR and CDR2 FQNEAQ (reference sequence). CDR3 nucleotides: TGTGCCAGCAGCACTGGGGGGGTTACCTACAATGAGCAGTTCTTC. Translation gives CASSTGGVTYNEQFF.

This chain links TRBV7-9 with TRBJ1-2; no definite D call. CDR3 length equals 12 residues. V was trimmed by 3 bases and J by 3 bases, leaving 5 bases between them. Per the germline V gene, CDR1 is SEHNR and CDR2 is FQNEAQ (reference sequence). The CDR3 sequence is CASSFQDYGYTF. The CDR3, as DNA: TGTGCCAGCAGCTTCCAGGACTATGGCTACACCTTC.

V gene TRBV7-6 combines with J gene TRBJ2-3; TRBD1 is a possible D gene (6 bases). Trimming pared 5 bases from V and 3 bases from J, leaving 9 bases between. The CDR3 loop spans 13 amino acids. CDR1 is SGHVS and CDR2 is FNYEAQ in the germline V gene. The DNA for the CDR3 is TGTGCCAGCAGCGTGGACAGAACAGATACGCAGTATTTT. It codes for CASSVDRTDTQYF.

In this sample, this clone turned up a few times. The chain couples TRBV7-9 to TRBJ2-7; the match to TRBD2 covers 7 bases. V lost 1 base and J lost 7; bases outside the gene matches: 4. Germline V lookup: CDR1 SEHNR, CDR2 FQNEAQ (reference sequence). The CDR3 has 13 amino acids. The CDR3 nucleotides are TGTGCCAGCAGCTTAGGGACTAGTCGGGAGCAGTACTTC. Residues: CASSLGTSREQYF.

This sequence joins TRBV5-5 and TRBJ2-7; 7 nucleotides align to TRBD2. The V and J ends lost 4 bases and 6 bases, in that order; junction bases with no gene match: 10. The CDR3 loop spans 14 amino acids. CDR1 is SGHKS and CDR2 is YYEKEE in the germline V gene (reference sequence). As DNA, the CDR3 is TGTGCCAGCAGCGGTCCGGGACTACTCGGCGAGCAGTACTTC. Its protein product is CASSGPGLLGEQYF.

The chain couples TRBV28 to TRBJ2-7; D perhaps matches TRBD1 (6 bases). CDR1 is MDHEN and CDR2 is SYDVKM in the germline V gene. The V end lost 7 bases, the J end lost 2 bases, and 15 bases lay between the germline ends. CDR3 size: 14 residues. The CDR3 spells CASIHSRGTYEQYF. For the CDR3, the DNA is TGTGCCAGCATACACTCTAGGGGGACCTACGAGCAGTACTTC.

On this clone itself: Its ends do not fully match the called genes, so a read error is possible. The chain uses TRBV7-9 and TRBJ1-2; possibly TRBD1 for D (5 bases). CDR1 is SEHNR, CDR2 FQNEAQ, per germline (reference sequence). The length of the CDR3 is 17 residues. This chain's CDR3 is CSSSLATEVAGHYGYTF. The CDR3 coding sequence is TGTTCCAGCAGCTTAGCCACCGAAGTTGCAGGGCACTATGGCTACACCTTC.

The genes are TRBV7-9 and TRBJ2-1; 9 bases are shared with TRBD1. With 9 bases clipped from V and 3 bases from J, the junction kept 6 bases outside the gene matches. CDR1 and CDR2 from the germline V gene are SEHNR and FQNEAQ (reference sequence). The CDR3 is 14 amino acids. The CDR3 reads CARTRDRDYNEQFF. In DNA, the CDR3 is TGTGCCAGAACCCGGGACAGGGACTACAATGAGCAGTTCTTC. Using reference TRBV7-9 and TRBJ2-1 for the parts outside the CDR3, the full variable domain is DTGVSQNPRHKITKRGQNVTFRCDPISEHNRLYWYRQTLGQGPEFLTYFQNEAQLEKSRLLSDRFSAERPKGSFSTLEIQRTEQGDSAMYLCARTRDRDYNEQFFGPGTRLTVL.

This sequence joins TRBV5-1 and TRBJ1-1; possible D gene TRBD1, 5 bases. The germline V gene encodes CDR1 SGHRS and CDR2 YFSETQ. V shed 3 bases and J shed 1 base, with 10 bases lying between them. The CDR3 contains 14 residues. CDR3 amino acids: CASSSAGGNTEAFF. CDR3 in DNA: TGCGCCAGCAGCTCGGCCGGGGGGAACACTGAAGCTTTCTTT.

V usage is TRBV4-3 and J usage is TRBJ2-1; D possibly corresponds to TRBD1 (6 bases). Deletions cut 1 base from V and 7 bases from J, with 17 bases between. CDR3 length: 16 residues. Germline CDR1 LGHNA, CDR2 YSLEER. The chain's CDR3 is CASSQGVARGLNEQFF. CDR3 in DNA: TGCGCCAGCAGCCAAGGAGTAGCCAGGGGTTTAAATGAGCAGTTCTTC.

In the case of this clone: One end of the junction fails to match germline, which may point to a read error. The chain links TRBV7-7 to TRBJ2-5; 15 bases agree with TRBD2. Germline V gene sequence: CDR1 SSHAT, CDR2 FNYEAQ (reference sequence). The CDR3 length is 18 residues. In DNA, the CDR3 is TGTGCTAGCAGCCCCGGACTAGCGGGAGGGGTAGTAGGAGAGACCCAGTACTTC. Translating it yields CASSPGLAGGVVGETQYF.

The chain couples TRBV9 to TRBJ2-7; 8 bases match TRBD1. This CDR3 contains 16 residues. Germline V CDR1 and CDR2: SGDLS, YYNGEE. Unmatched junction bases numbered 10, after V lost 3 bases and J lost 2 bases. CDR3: CASSARTGTGTYEQYF. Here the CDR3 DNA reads TGTGCCAGCAGCGCCCGGACCGGGACAGGTACCTACGAGCAGTACTTC.

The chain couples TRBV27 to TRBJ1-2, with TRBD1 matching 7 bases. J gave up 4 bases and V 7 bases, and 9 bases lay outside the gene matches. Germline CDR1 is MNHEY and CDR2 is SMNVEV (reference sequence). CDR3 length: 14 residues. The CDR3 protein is CASKNTGQFYGYTF. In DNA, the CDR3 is TGTGCCAGCAAAAACACGGGACAGTTCTATGGCTACACCTTC.

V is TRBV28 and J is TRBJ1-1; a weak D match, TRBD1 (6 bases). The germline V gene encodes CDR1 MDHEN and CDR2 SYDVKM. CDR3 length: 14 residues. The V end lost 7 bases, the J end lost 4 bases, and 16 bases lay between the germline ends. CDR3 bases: TGTGCCAGCAACCTACAGGGTTGGGGCACTGAAGCTTTCTTT. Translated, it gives CASNLQGWGTEAFF.

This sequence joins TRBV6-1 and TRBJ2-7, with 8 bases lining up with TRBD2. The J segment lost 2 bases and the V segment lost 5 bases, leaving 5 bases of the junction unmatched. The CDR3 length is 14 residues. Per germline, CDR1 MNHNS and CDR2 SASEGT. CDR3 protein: CASSQAGGPYEQYF. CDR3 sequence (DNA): TGTGCCAGCAGTCAGGCGGGAGGTCCCTACGAGCAGTACTTC.

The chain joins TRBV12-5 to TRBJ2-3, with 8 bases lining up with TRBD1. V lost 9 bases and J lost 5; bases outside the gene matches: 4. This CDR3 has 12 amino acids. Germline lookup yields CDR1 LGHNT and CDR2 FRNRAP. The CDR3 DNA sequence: TGTGCTAGCAGGGGGCGGGAAGATACGCAGTATTTT. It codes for CASRGREDTQYF.

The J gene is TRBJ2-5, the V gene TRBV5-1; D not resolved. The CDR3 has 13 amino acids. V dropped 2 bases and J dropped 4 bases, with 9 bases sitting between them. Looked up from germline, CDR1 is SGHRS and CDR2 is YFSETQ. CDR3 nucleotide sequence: TGCGCCAGCAGCTTCGGAGTTGGAGAGACCCAGTACTTC. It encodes CASSFGVGETQYF.